Included here is one T cell receptor (beta chain) sequence, with context. Germline CDR1 reads SGHRS; CDR2 reads YFSETQ. J lost 9 bases, V lost 2 bases, and 4 bases had no gene match. The CDR3 contains 15 residues. The record originates from a study of blood T cell repertoires in COVID-19. Study details: The cDNA or gDNA used as material had been derived from T cells, B-cell-depleted T cells, or PBMCs.

Clones were sequenced by immunoSEQ multiplex PCR, and TCRdb holds only the in-frame ones, with some missing. The table includes about 220,000 clones, roughly 85% detected once. The chain employs TRBV5-1 and TRBJ2-1, with TRBD2 matching over 14 bases. The clonotype originates from a woman between 65 and 79 years old with COVID-19, enrolled during active disease. The sequenced sample consisted of peripheral blood. The CDR3 is CASSFGLAGGGEQFF. Written as DNA, the CDR3 is TGCGCCAGCAGCTTCGGACTAGCGGGAGGTGGTGAGCAGTTCTTC.